What follows is one TCR beta chain and its context. Germline CDR1 and CDR2: SGHRS and YFSETQ. Losses at the gene ends were 0 bases for V and 2 bases for J; bases not matched to a gene: 3. The CDR3 is 16 amino acids. PCR employed 60 Vbeta and 13 Jbeta primers. The table came from immunoSEQ multiplex PCR; TCRdb's copy has only in-frame clones and leaves some out. This sample yields under 200,000 clones, of which 75% are seen a single time; less than 5% belongs to the top ten. These data belong to a study of cytomegalovirus exposure and HLA in healthy donors. The source is a male donor in good health and CMV-seronegative. The chain joins TRBV5-1 to TRBJ2-7; 12 bases are a match to TRBD2. Material for sequencing was PBMCs. CDR3 region: CASSLASGRAPYEQYF. The CDR3 DNA follows: TGCGCCAGCAGCTTGGCTAGCGGGAGGGCCCCCTACGAGCAGTACTTC.